Each of the 28 T cell receptor beta chains below was sequenced from the same sample in a study of Ad26.COV2.S vaccination and SARS-CoV-2 variants (dated by TCRdb to the early 2020s). Library preparation employed the immunoSEQ multiplex PCR assay. The table was pulled from immuneACCESS by TCRdb, which kept in-frame rearrangements only. Such tables lose some clones; where checked, under half of the loss comes from unresolved V genes, and the rest has no known cause. Present in this sample are about 480,000 clones, 70% to 90% of which were seen just once. Of the sample, around 13% falls within the top ten clones. Interpreted using the paper, the treatment or condition label stands for: some 19 received Ad26.COV2.S at low or high dose, single or two shots; several received placebo; per-sample allocation not given. For vaccine and placebo recipients, the sequenced repertoires came from samples collected on day 63 after the first injection.

The source was peripheral blood, collected in a trial of Ad26.COV2.S vaccine versus placebo. The receptor set was obtained from a person between 18 and 60 years old who received the Ad26.COV2.S COVID-19 vaccine or a placebo.

The V call is TRBV11-3, the J call TRBJ2-2; a possible D gene is TRBD2 (6 bases). Germline values: CDR1 SGHNT, CDR2 YENEEA. CDR3 size: 13 residues. Trimming took 5 bases from V and 7 from J, leaving 11 bases between them. In DNA form, the CDR3 reads TGTGCCAGCAGCCTACTAGCTCTCGGGGAGCTGTTTTTT. Translated: CASSLLALGELFF.

This chain links TRBV12-5 with TRBJ2-7; D is unclear. The germline V and J ends were trimmed by 6 bases and 4 bases, with 19 bases remaining between them. This CDR3 comprises 15 residues. Germline CDR1 is LGHNT and CDR2 is FRNRAP. DNA of the CDR3: TGTGCTAGTGGGCCACCCACTGCACAGACTTACGAGCAGTACTTC. It is translated as CASGPPTAQTYEQYF.

This chain joins TRBV27 and TRBJ2-2, with D possibly matching TRBD1 (5 bases). Trimming shortened V by 6 bases and J by 4 bases, and 15 bases separated the two germline ends. The V gene's germline CDR1 is MNHEY and CDR2 SMNVEV (reference sequence). This CDR3 is 15 amino acids long. The CDR3 reads CASRTNRFVTGELFF. As DNA, the CDR3 is TGTGCCAGCAGAACAAACAGGTTCGTCACCGGGGAGCTGTTTTTT.

A few counts support this clone. The CDR3 sequence is CASGFDVNTEAFF. CDR3 coding DNA: TGTGCTAGTGGTTTTGACGTGAACACTGAAGCTTTCTTT. V gene TRBV12-5 combines with J gene TRBJ1-1, with no clear D. The V end was cut by 3 bases, the J end by 0 bases, with 5 bases between. Germline CDR1 and CDR2: LGHNT and FRNRAP. This CDR3 comprises 13 residues.

The chain recombines TRBV4-3 with TRBJ2-2; TRBD2 aligns across 7 bases. Germline V CDR1 and CDR2: LGHNA, YSLEER. This CDR3 comprises 19 residues. Trimming took 8 bases from V and 3 from J; bases not matched to a gene: 21. The CDR3 protein is CASPVREGFDAADTGELFF. DNA of the CDR3: TGCGCCAGCCCGGTCAGGGAGGGTTTCGACGCTGCGGACACCGGGGAGCTGTTTTTT.

The CDR3 is CASISAGNTIYF. CDR3 bases: TGTGCCAGCATATCGGCTGGAAACACCATATATTTT. This sequence joins TRBV28 and TRBJ1-3; D gene ambiguous. Trimming removed 7 bases from V and 2 bases from J, with 6 bases in between. The germline gives CDR1 MDHEN, CDR2 SYDVKM. The CDR3 has 12 amino acids.

The V and J genes are TRBV7-2 and TRBJ1-2; TRBD1 agrees at 8 bases. This CDR3 is 14 amino acids long. Germline trimming cut 5 bases from V and 4 bases from J; bases unmatched to any gene: 6. Germline values: CDR1 SGHTA, CDR2 FQGNSA. The CDR3 nucleotides are TGTGCCAGCAGCGTACCTGACAGGGGCTATGGCTACACCTTC. Its protein product is CASSVPDRGYGYTF.

The chain uses TRBV30 and TRBJ2-3, with a weak D call TRBD1 (6 bases). V was trimmed by 2 bases and J by 4 bases, leaving 22 bases between them. Germline CDR1 and CDR2: GTSNPN and SVGIG (reference sequence). The CDR3 has 17 amino acids. The CDR3 DNA reads TGTGCCTGGAGTCGCTCCTTTACAGGTGGGGGCCCAGATACGCAGTATTTT. Its translation: CAWSRSFTGGGPDTQYF.

This chain uses TRBV19 with TRBJ1-2, with 8 bases lining up with TRBD1. The V gene's germline CDR1 is LNHDA and CDR2 SQIVND (reference sequence). J was trimmed by 10 bases and V by 5 bases; bases with no gene match: 9. The CDR3 is 13 amino acids. The CDR3 DNA is TGTGCCAGTAGTTCGCCGGGACAGGAATACTACACCTTC. It yields the protein CASSSPGQEYYTF. The whole variable domain, remainder taken from reference TRBV19 and TRBJ1-2, is DGGITQSPKYLFRKEGQNVTLSCEQNLNHDAMYWYRQDPGQGLRLIYYSQIVNDFQKGDIAEGYSVSREKKESFPLTVTSAQKNPTAFYLCASSSPGQEYYTFGSGTRLTVV.

The rearrangement uses TRBV10-3 and TRBJ2-7; D is undetermined. The V and J ends lost 6 bases and 6 bases respectively, with 15 bases between them. This CDR3 spans 13 amino acids. Germline V gene sequence: CDR1 ENHRY, CDR2 SYGVKD. The CDR3 sequence: CAISATPMGEQYF. In DNA, the CDR3 is TGTGCCATCAGCGCCACCCCCATGGGCGAGCAGTACTTC.

Here the CDR3 reads CASSVTGPNYGYTF. DNA for the CDR3: TGTGCCAGCAGCGTGACAGGGCCTAACTATGGCTACACCTTC. This chain links TRBV5-4 with TRBJ1-2; 7 nucleotides align to TRBD1. This CDR3 is built from 14 residues. The V gene end was trimmed by 4 bases and the J gene end by 0 bases; junction bases not matched to a gene: 3. In germline, CDR1 is SGHNT, CDR2 YYREEE (reference sequence).

The chain employs TRBV30 and TRBJ1-3, with D unclear. The ends were cut back, 1 base at V and 0 bases at J, with 7 bases in the middle. This CDR3 has 14 residues. CDR1 GTSNPN and CDR2 SVGIG come from the germline V gene (reference sequence). CDR3 sequence: CAWSDGSSGNTIYF. In DNA, the CDR3 is TGTGCCTGGAGTGACGGAAGCTCTGGAAACACCATATATTTT.

The gene calls are TRBV19 and TRBJ1-1, with D unclear. CDR1 and CDR2 from the germline V gene are LNHDA and SQIVND (reference sequence). CDR3 length: 11 amino acids. Trimming took off 3 bases at V and 8 bases at J, with 7 bases between the two ends. CDR3 sequence reads: CASSIVGEAFF. CDR3 DNA: TGTGCCAGTAGTATTGTGGGGGAAGCTTTCTTT.

The chain joins TRBV27 to TRBJ1-2; D remains ambiguous. Between the trimmed V and J ends, which lost 0 bases and 2 bases, there was a span of 7 bases. This CDR3 has 14 amino acids. The germline V gene has CDR1 MNHEY and CDR2 SMNVEV (reference sequence). CDR3 protein: CASSLSGHNYGYTF. The CDR3 DNA reads as TGTGCCAGCAGTTTATCAGGGCACAACTATGGCTACACCTTC.

This chain links TRBV18 with TRBJ2-2; D ambiguous. The ends were cut back, 0 bases at V and 0 bases at J, with 8 bases in the middle. The CDR3 length is 16 residues. Germline V gene lookup returns CDR1 KGHSH and CDR2 LQKENI. CDR3 DNA sequence: TGTGCCAGCTCACCACCGGGCGGTCCGAACACCGGGGAGCTGTTTTTT. Its translation: CASSPPGGPNTGELFF.

The V gene is TRBV6-1, the J gene TRBJ2-7; 11 nucleotides match TRBD2. CDR3 length: 19 residues. CDR1 and CDR2 (germline): MNHNS, SASEGT. V shed 1 base, J shed 3 bases, and the junction held 14 bases outside the gene matches. The CDR3 nucleotides are TGTGCCAGCAGTGAAGGACTAGCGGGACGTATGGCCCCCAACTACGAGCAGTACTTC. Encoded protein: CASSEGLAGRMAPNYEQYF.

This clone was found once. V gene TRBV9 combines with J gene TRBJ1-2; D perhaps matches TRBD1 (6 bases). The CDR3 runs 17 residues. V was trimmed by 3 bases and J by 0 bases, leaving 18 bases between them. The germline V gene encodes CDR1 SGDLS and CDR2 YYNGEE. The CDR3 DNA reads TGTGCCAGCAGCGCACCGATGGGGGGGCCATCTAACTATGGCTACACCTTC. Translating it yields CASSAPMGGPSNYGYTF.

The rearrangement uses TRBV9 and TRBJ2-4; tentative D call: TRBD1 (6 bases). Per germline, CDR1 SGDLS and CDR2 YYNGEE. The CDR3 totals 15 residues. The V and J ends lost 3 bases and 8 bases respectively, with 18 bases between them. CDR3 sequence: CASSATGTSPDIQYF. CDR3 nucleotides: TGTGCCAGCAGCGCAACGGGGACATCCCCCGACATTCAGTACTTC. Full variable domain (missing parts from reference TRBV9 and TRBJ2-4): DSGVTQTPKHLITATGQRVTLRCSPRSGDLSVYWYQQSLDQGLQFLIQYYNGEERAKGNILERFSAQQFPDLHSELNLSSLELGDSALYFCASSATGTSPDIQYFGAGTRLSVL.

The V gene is TRBV7-9, the J gene TRBJ1-1; D gene ambiguous. Looked up from germline, CDR1 is SEHNR and CDR2 is FQNEAQ (reference sequence). This CDR3 comprises 14 residues. Trimming removed 1 base from V and 2 bases from J, with 8 bases in between. The chain's CDR3 is CASSLDTTNTEAFF. The CDR3 region has the DNA TGTGCCAGCAGCTTAGACACAACAAACACTGAAGCTTTCTTT.

The J gene is TRBJ2-1, the V gene TRBV5-4, with 13 bases lining up with TRBD2. The V segment lost 3 bases and the J segment 7 bases; nucleotides outside the gene matches: 1. The CDR3 is 14 amino acids. From germline, CDR1 is SGHNT and CDR2 YYREEE (reference sequence). CDR3 in amino acids: CASSSGLAGNEQFF. CDR3 sequence (DNA): TGTGCCAGCAGCTCGGGACTAGCGGGAAATGAGCAGTTCTTC.

This chain joins TRBV7-2 and TRBJ1-1; possible D gene TRBD1, 5 bases. Germline assignment: CDR1 SGHTA and CDR2 FQGNSA. The CDR3 is 14 amino acids. Trimming stripped 2 bases from V and 10 bases from J, with 17 bases between. CDR3 region: CASSLPLAAGGAFF. In nucleotides, the CDR3 is TGTGCCAGCAGCTTACCGCTGGCGGCCGGGGGAGCTTTCTTT.

This clone came up once. The chain couples TRBV4-3 to TRBJ1-1, with D possibly TRBD1 on 5 matching bases. The germline V and J ends were trimmed by 4 bases and 4 bases, with 13 bases remaining between them. Germline V CDR1 and CDR2: LGHNA, YSLEER. The CDR3 runs to 14 residues. CDR3: CASSLYQGGTEAFF. CDR3 DNA sequence: TGCGCCAGCAGCCTCTACCAGGGCGGCACTGAAGCTTTCTTT.

The CDR3, as DNA: TGTGCCAGTAGTATAGCAAAGGGGGAGGTCTACGAGCAGTACTTC. Translating gives CASSIAKGEVYEQYF. The rearrangement uses TRBV19 and TRBJ2-7, with D possibly called TRBD1 or TRBD2 (6 bases each). The CDR3 loop spans 15 amino acids. Trimming shortened V by 1 base and J by 3 bases, and 13 bases separated the two germline ends. Germline CDR1 and CDR2: LNHDA and SQIVND (reference sequence). The full variable domain, in which reference TRBV19 and TRBJ2-7 provide the parts outside the CDR3, is DGGITQSPKYLFRKEGQNVTLSCEQNLNHDAMYWYRQDPGQGLRLIYYSQIVNDFQKGDIAEGYSVSREKKESFPLTVTSAQKNPTAFYLCASSIAKGEVYEQYFGPGTRLTVT.

This rearrangement joins TRBV19 to TRBJ2-5; D gene uncertain. The germline V gene encodes CDR1 LNHDA and CDR2 SQIVND (reference sequence). Deletions cut 5 bases from V and 8 bases from J, with 15 bases between. CDR3 size: 13 residues. The CDR3 here is CASSPGRTVTQYF. The CDR3 DNA reads as TGTGCCAGTAGTCCCGGCAGGACCGTAACCCAGTACTTC.

The chain links TRBV15 to TRBJ1-1; the D gene is possibly TRBD1 (6 bases). Germline CDR1 is LNHNV and CDR2 is YYDKDF (reference sequence). V lost 2 bases, J lost 4 bases, and 11 bases lay in between. The CDR3 has 14 amino acids. The CDR3 loop reads CATSRPTGTTEAFF. CDR3 coding DNA: TGTGCCACCAGCAGACCCACAGGGACCACTGAAGCTTTCTTT.

This chain connects TRBV2 to TRBJ1-2; 9 nucleotides match TRBD1. The CDR3 is made up of 16 amino acids. Looked up from germline, CDR1 is SNHLY and CDR2 is FYNNEI. Trimming took 6 bases from V and 2 from J; bases not matched to a gene: 10. The CDR3 coding sequence is TGTGCCAGCAGAGACGGGACAGGGTGGCGGAACTATGGCTACACCTTC. It yields the protein CASRDGTGWRNYGYTF.

The CDR3 nucleotides are TGTGCCAGCAGCTTAGTCGGGACTAGCGGGAGAAACACCGGGGAGCTGTTTTTT. This gives the protein CASSLVGTSGRNTGELFF. The rearrangement uses TRBV7-3 and TRBJ2-2; the match to TRBD2 covers 14 bases. This CDR3 contains 18 residues. CDR1 and CDR2 from the germline V gene are SGHTA and FQGTGA. V lost 2 bases and J lost 2; bases outside the gene matches: 4.

The chain joins TRBV30 to TRBJ2-1; 7 nucleotides line up with TRBD1. V was clipped by 4 bases and J by 5 bases; unmatched bases: 8. Per germline, CDR1 GTSNPN and CDR2 SVGIG (reference sequence). There are 14 residues in the CDR3. CDR3 nucleotide sequence: TGTGCCTGGAATTCAGGGGGATTGGACAATGAGCAGTTCTTC. Encoded protein: CAWNSGGLDNEQFF.